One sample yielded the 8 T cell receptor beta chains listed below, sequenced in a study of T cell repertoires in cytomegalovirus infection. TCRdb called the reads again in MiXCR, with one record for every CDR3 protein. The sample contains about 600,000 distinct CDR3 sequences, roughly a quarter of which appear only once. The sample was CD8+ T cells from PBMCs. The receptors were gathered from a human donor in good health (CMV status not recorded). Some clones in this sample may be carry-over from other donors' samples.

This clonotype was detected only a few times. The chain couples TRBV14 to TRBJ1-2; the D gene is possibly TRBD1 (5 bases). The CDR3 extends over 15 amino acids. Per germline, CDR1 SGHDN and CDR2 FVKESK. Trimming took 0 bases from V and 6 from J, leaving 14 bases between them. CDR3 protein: CASSQDRRGVDGYTF. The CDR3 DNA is TGTGCCAGCAGCCAAGATCGGCGGGGGGTAGATGGCTACACCTTC.

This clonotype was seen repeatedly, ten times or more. In DNA form, the CDR3 reads TGTGCCAGCTTGGCGGTAGGATTGTACACTGAAGCTTTCTTT. This sequence encodes CASLAVGLYTEAFF. The chain combines TRBV7-9 with TRBJ1-1; no reliable D call. Trimming cost V 8 bases and J 3 bases, with 16 bases left between them. The CDR3 covers 14 residues. CDR1 SEHNR and CDR2 FQNEAQ come from the germline V gene (reference sequence).

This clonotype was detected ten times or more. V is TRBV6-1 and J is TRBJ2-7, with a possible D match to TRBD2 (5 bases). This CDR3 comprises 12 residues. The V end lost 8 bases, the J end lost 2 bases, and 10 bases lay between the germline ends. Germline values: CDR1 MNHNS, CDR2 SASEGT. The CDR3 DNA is TGTGCCAGCCGGGGTGACACCTACGAGCAGTACTTC. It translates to CASRGDTYEQYF.

The CDR3 protein is CASSFLQQLPSGELFF. The CDR3 DNA reads TGTGCCAGCAGCTTTTTACAGCAACTTCCGTCCGGGGAGCTGTTTTTT. This chain uses TRBV7-9 with TRBJ2-2; D not certain. V gave up 3 bases and J gave up 6 bases, with 17 bases separating them. Germline V gene data show CDR1 as SEHNR and CDR2 as FQNEAQ (reference sequence). The CDR3 covers 16 residues.

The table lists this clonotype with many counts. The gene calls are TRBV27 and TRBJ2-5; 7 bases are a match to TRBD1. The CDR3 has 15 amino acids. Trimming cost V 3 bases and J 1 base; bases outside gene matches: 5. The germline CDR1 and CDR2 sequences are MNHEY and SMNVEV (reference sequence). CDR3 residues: CASSFWAGGQETQYF. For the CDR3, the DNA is TGTGCCAGCAGTTTCTGGGCAGGGGGCCAAGAGACCCAGTACTTC.

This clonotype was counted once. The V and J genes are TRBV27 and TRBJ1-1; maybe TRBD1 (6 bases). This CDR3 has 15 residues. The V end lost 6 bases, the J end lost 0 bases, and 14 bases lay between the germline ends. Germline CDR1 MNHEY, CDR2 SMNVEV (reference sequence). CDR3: CASSRGAGVNTEAFF. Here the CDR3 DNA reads TGTGCCAGCAGCCGGGGGGCGGGGGTGAACACTGAAGCTTTCTTT.

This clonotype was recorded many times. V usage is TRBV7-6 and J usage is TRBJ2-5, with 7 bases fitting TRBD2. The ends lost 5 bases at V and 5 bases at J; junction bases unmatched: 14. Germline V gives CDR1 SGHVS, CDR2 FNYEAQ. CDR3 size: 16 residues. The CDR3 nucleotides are TGTGCCAGCAGCACCCTAGCGGATAAAGCTGGGGAGACCCAGTACTTC. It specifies CASSTLADKAGETQYF.

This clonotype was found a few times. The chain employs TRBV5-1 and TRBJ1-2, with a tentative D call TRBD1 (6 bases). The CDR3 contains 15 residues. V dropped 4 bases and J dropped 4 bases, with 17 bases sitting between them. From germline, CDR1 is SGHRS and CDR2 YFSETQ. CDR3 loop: CASSPMGGGLYGYTF. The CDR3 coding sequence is TGCGCCAGCAGCCCGATGGGGGGCGGCCTCTATGGCTACACCTTC.